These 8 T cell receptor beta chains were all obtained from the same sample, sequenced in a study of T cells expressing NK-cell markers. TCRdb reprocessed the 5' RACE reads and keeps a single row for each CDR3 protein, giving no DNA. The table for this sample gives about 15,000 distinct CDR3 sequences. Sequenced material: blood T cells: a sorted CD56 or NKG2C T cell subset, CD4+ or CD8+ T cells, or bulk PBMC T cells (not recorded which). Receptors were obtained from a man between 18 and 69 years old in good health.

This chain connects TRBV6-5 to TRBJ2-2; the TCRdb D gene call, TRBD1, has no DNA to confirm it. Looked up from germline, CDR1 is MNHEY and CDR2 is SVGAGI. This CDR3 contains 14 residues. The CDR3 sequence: CASSYKGQSGELFF.

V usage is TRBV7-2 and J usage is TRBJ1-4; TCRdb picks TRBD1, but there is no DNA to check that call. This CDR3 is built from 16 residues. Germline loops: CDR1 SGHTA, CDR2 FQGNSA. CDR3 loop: CASSLDHPSLDEKLFF.

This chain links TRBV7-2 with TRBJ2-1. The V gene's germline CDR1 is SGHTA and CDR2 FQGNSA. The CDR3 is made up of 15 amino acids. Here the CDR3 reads CASSVFGGAPNEQFF.

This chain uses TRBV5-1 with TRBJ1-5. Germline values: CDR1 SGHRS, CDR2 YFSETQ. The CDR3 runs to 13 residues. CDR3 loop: CASSLDPNQPQHF. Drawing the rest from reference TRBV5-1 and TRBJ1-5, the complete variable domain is KAGVTQTPRYLIKTRGQQVTLSCSPISGHRSVSWYQQTPGQGLQFLFEYFSETQRNKGNFPGRFSGRQFSNSRSEMNVSTLELGDSALYLCASSLDPNQPQHFGDGTRLSIL.

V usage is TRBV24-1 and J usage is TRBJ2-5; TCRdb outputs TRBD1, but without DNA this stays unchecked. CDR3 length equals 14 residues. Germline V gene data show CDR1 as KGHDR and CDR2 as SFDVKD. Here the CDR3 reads CATSDGLGAETQYF.

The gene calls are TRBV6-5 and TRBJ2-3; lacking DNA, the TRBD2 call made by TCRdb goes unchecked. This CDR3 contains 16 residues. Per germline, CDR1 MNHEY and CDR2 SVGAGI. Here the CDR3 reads CASSWAAGTSTDTQYF.

This CDR3 reads CASSLENRGSDEQFF. V usage is TRBV5-1 and J usage is TRBJ2-1; without DNA, the TCRdb call of TRBD1 cannot be checked. CDR3 length equals 15 residues. Per the germline V gene, CDR1 is SGHRS and CDR2 is YFSETQ.

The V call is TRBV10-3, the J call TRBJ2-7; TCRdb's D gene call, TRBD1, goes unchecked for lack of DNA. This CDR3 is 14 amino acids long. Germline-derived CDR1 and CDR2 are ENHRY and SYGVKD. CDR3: CAITAGTGNYEQYF.